The 16 T cell receptor beta chains below all came from one sample that was sequenced in a study of T cells in Graves' hyperthyroidism and ophthalmopathy. Regions amplified from RNA transcripts were the TCR beta CDR3 regions. HTBI primers drove first-round RT-PCR of the TCR CDR3. TCRdb processed the multiplex PCR reads anew with MiXCR; each CDR3 protein has one entry. The top ten clones hold approximately 12% of a sample with 500,000 to 650,000 distinct CDR3 sequences, roughly 15% of them seen once. What was sequenced was blood. Receptor source: a woman between 50 and 59 years old with Graves' ophthalmopathy.

The chain is built from TRBV5-6 and TRBJ1-1; 8 bases align to TRBD1. V was pared by 1 base and J by 8 bases, with 22 bases of the junction left unmatched. Germline V gene lookup returns CDR1 SGHDT and CDR2 YYEEEE. This CDR3 has 19 residues. CDR3 loop: CASSLPTEDREVGGSEAFF. CDR3 sequence (DNA): TGTGCCAGCAGCTTGCCGACGGAGGACAGGGAGGTAGGTGGGTCCGAAGCTTTCTTT.

At least ten counts were recorded for this clonotype. V is TRBV7-3 and J is TRBJ2-3; the D call may be TRBD1 or TRBD2 (5 bases each). The CDR3 sequence is 14 residues long. V was cut by 7 bases and J by 0 bases, with 11 bases left in between. Germline CDR1 SGHTA, CDR2 FQGTGA. CDR3 sequence: CASTRGDSTDTQYF. CDR3 nucleotides: TGTGCCAGCACCCGAGGGGATAGCACAGATACGCAGTATTTT.

This clonotype was observed at least ten times. CDR3 loop: CASSQDAGISQPQHF. CDR3 in DNA: TGCGCCAGCAGCCAAGATGCAGGGATATCGCAGCCCCAGCATTTT. This chain uses TRBV4-3 with TRBJ1-5, with D possibly being TRBD1 (5 bases). CDR1 LGHNA and CDR2 YSLEER come from the germline V gene. V shed 0 bases and J shed 7 bases, with 13 bases lying between them. The CDR3 is 15 residues long.

This clonotype was found a few times. This chain uses TRBV12-3 or TRBV12-4 with TRBJ2-3, with a weak D call TRBD1 (5 bases). CDR3 size: 14 residues. With 1 base removed from V and 3 bases from J, the gap between germline ends came to 8 bases. The CDR3 is CASSLVRQTDTQYF. The CDR3 bases are TGTGCCAGCAGTTTAGTCCGACAGACAGATACGCAGTATTTT.

This clonotype was found a few times. The chain is built from TRBV9 and TRBJ2-2; 7 bases fit TRBD2. The germline V gene encodes CDR1 SGDLS and CDR2 YYNGEE. This CDR3 is 15 amino acids long. J gave up 6 bases and V 4 bases, and 9 bases lay outside the gene matches. The CDR3: CASSTSSAGAGELFF. DNA for the CDR3: TGTGCCAGCAGCACCAGCTCGGCGGGAGCCGGGGAGCTGTTTTTT.

The table lists this clonotype with many counts. Here the CDR3 reads CASSKHTANSPLHF. The DNA for the CDR3 is TGTGCCAGCAGTAAACATACAGCGAATTCACCCCTCCACTTT. The rearrangement joins TRBV2 to TRBJ1-6; no reliable D call. In germline, CDR1 is SNHLY, CDR2 FYNNEI. The germline V and J ends were trimmed by 5 bases and 7 bases, with 12 bases remaining between them. The CDR3 contains 14 residues. Full variable domain (rest looked up from reference TRBV2 and TRBJ1-6): EPEVTQTPSHQVTQMGQEVILRCVPISNHLYFYWYRQILGQKVEFLVSFYNNEISEKSEIFDDQFSVERPDGSNFTLKIRSTKLEDSAMYFCASSKHTANSPLHFGNGTRLTVT.

This clonotype was picked up many times. V usage is TRBV12-3 or TRBV12-4 and J usage is TRBJ2-5; tentatively, D is TRBD2 (7 bases). The CDR3 covers 14 residues. V lost 3 bases and J 5 bases, leaving 13 bases between the germline ends. For the CDR3, the DNA is TGTGCCAGCAGTTTTAAGGGAGGGGGTGAGACCCAGTACTTC. It is translated as CASSFKGGGETQYF.

The chain combines TRBV18 with TRBJ1-3; weak D call: TRBD1 (5 bases). Deletions cut 2 bases from V and 0 bases from J, with 11 bases between. This CDR3 contains 16 residues. Germline CDR1 reads KGHSH; CDR2 reads LQKENI. The CDR3 nucleotides are TGTGCCAGCTCACCAAGAGACAGCCTCTCTGGAAACACCATATATTTT. Protein sequence: CASSPRDSLSGNTIYF.

This clonotype was recorded many times. The rearrangement uses TRBV28 and TRBJ1-6; a weak D match, TRBD1 (6 bases). V was clipped by 6 bases and J by 10 bases, with 16 bases between them. This CDR3 has 14 residues. Per germline, CDR1 MDHEN and CDR2 SYDVKM. The CDR3 coding sequence is TGTGCCAGCAGGATACAGGGTTTGGAATCACCCCTCCACTTT. It codes for CASRIQGLESPLHF.

This clonotype occurred many times. The chain recombines TRBV3-1 with TRBJ2-1, with D possibly matching TRBD1 (6 bases). Germline V gene lookup returns CDR1 LGHDT and CDR2 YNNKEL (reference sequence). The V gene lost 0 bases and the J gene lost 12 bases, with 15 bases spanning the gap. The CDR3 has 14 residues. CDR3 bases: TGTGCCAGCAGCCAAGATTTTGGGGGCCCCGGGCAGTTCTTC. Amino acid sequence: CASSQDFGGPGQFF.

This clonotype was found a few times. This chain uses TRBV24-1 with TRBJ2-1; no reliable D call. The CDR3 totals 16 residues. V was shortened by 4 bases and J by 1 base, with 13 bases between the two germline ends. Germline V gives CDR1 KGHDR, CDR2 SFDVKD. The CDR3 sequence is CATSDTNKRSYNEQFF. As DNA, the CDR3 is TGTGCCACCAGTGACACAAATAAGAGGTCCTACAATGAGCAGTTCTTC.

This clonotype has at least ten counts. The chain employs TRBV18 and TRBJ1-1, with D possibly being TRBD1 (5 bases). Germline CDR1 is KGHSH and CDR2 is LQKENI. V was shortened by 1 base and J by 3 bases, with 9 bases between the two germline ends. The CDR3 runs 14 residues. Written as DNA, the CDR3 is TGTGCCAGCTCACCACAGGGGTTCGACACTGAAGCTTTCTTT. This translates into CASSPQGFDTEAFF.

Many counts were recorded for this clonotype. The chain joins TRBV13 to TRBJ1-2, with D unclear. V was pared by 2 bases and J by 4 bases, with 8 bases between. Germline loops: CDR1 PRHDT, CDR2 FYEKMQ (reference sequence). CDR3 length: 13 residues. The CDR3 nucleotides are TGTGCCAGCAGCTTAAGGGCGACCTATGGCTACACCTTC. Its protein is CASSLRATYGYTF.

This chain connects TRBV27 to TRBJ2-2; D might be TRBD1 (6 bases). This CDR3 has 13 amino acids. The germline V gene has CDR1 MNHEY and CDR2 SMNVEV (reference sequence). V gave up 6 bases and J gave up 5 bases, with 10 bases separating them. The CDR3 is CASRWTETGELFF. Here the CDR3 DNA reads TGTGCCAGCAGATGGACAGAAACCGGGGAGCTGTTTTTT.

This clonotype was seen at least ten times. The chain combines TRBV11-2 with TRBJ2-1; 13 bases fit TRBD2. Germline CDR1 and CDR2: SGHAT and FQNNGV. Germline trimming cut 5 bases from V and 6 bases from J; bases unmatched to any gene: 7. The CDR3 loop spans 16 amino acids. CDR3: CASSTLAGGLVNEQFF. CDR3 nucleotides: TGTGCCAGCAGCACACTAGCGGGAGGGCTGGTCAATGAGCAGTTCTTC.

This clonotype has at least ten counts. The V gene is TRBV30, the J gene TRBJ2-7, with D unclear. With 0 bases removed from V and 3 bases from J, the gap between germline ends came to 9 bases. This CDR3 has 13 amino acids. Germline assignment: CDR1 GTSNPN and CDR2 SVGIG (reference sequence). DNA of the CDR3: TGTGCCTGGAGTGTAGGTCTACGCTACGAGCAGTACTTC. The encoded protein is CAWSVGLRYEQYF. Full variable domain (remainder filled in from reference TRBV30 and TRBJ2-7): SQTIHQWPATLVQPVGSPLSLECTVEGTSNPNLYWYRQAAGRGLQLLFYSVGIGQISSEVPQNLSASRPQDRQFILSSKKLLLSDSGFYLCAWSVGLRYEQYFGPGTRLTVT.